This entry features one TCR beta chain sequence. What it binds is not known. The data were taken from a study of a mutant IDH1 vaccine in newly diagnosed glioma. About the study: Eight vaccinations reached patients in weeks 1, 3, 5, 7, 11, 15, 19 and 23. Beforehand, treatment had been radiotherapy, temozolomide, or both; the majority received both. Study results and limitations: Seemingly, pseudoprogression had no relation to changes in the top peripheral T cell clonotypes.

The CDR3 length is 15 residues. V shed 3 bases, J shed 5 bases, and the junction held 3 bases outside the gene matches. The V gene's germline CDR1 is SGHAT and CDR2 FQNNGV. Sequenced by immunoSEQ multiplex PCR; TCRdb stores in-frame clones only, minus some. The data contain some 55,000 clones, over 80% of them singletons. Time point indicated: week 5, during vaccination. Alongside topical imiquimod, each dose of vaccine comprised 300 ug of mutant IDH1 20-mer peptide. The sequence was collected from a woman aged 40 to 50 with glioma. The sample here was PBMCs, taken from a glioma patient whose treatment included an IDH1 peptide vaccine. The chain couples TRBV11-2 to TRBJ1-4; 10 bases align to TRBD1. The CDR3 loop is CASSFRTGGNEKLFF. CDR3 DNA sequence: TGTGCCAGCAGCTTCCGGACAGGGGGGAATGAAAAACTGTTTTTT.